Sequencing of this T cell receptor beta chain was carried out in a study of T-cell reconstitution after alpha-beta-depleted transplantation in children. Overall study findings and caveats: T-cell counts and diversity were attributed mostly to newly produced T cells one year after transplant. Reportedly, alpha-beta T cells present about two months post-transplant originated from several hundred expanded clones of graft origin. For some patients, TCRbeta diversity was high at day 60 because of recipient T cells and thymic progenitors that survived.

The J segment lost 2 bases and the V segment lost 6 bases, leaving 20 bases of the junction unmatched. This CDR3 spans 20 amino acids. Germline assignment: CDR1 MRHNA and CDR2 SNTAGT. Unique molecular identifiers featured in how the TCRbeta library was prepared. One entry per CDR3 protein results from TCRdb running MiXCR on the PCR reads. The sample lists roughly 70,000 distinct CDR3 sequences, over 4.5% occurring once. Turning to this clonotype: Its antigen is undetermined.

This receptor was taken from a boy younger than two who had a stem cell transplant for acute myeloid leukemia, so the T cells may come from the graft donor. The sample consisted of PBMCs, mostly from graft donor cells, taken 180 days after TCRalphabeta/CD19-depleted stem cell transplant. This chain uses TRBV6-4 with TRBJ2-1; 9 nucleotides align to TRBD1. In DNA form, the CDR3 reads TGTGCCAGCAGCCCTGGGTCCCGGGACAGGGTACAGGGGACCTACAATGAGCAGTTCTTC. Translating it yields CASSPGSRDRVQGTYNEQFF.